These T cell receptor beta chains were read from a single sample in a study of cytomegalovirus exposure and HLA in healthy donors. Repertoires were generated with immunoSEQ multiplex PCR, while TCRdb's copy carries only in-frame clones and drops some. Seen here are fewer than 55,000 clones, roughly 72% observed once, and the top ten hold 20% to 25%. Sequencing input: PBMCs. These TCRs come from a woman aged 45-59 years in good health and CMV-seropositive. The CDR3 runs from the conserved cysteine through the conserved F or W. The D gene is left open where the match is weak. Only some rows state a clone size, as once, few, many or a class for expanded clones.

>TRBV4-3|16|-|-|TRBJ1-4
CASSPSGRGAGEKLFF
TGCGCCAGCAGCCCCAGCGGCAGGGGCGCCGGTGAAAAACTGTTTTTT
>TRBV6-6|13|-|-|TRBJ2-3
CASTRGETDTQYF
TGTGCCAGCACCAGGGGAGAGACAGATACGCAGTATTTT
>TRBV19|14|-|TRBD2|TRBJ2-7
CASRRLAGPYEQYF
TGTGCCAGCCGAAGGCTAGCGGGACCCTACGAGCAGTACTTC
>TRBV29-1|11|once|-|TRBJ1-1
CSVQGGPEAFF
TGCAGCGTTCAAGGGGGGCCTGAAGCTTTCTTT
>TRBV6-5|13|few|TRBD1|TRBJ2-3
CASSYGTGDTQYF
TGTGCCAGCAGTTACGGGACAGGGGATACGCAGTATTTT
>TRBV7-8|19|-|TRBD1|TRBJ2-6
CASSLGVYRGRSGANVLTF
TGTGCCAGCAGCTTAGGGGTATACAGGGGGCGGTCTGGGGCCAACGTCCTGACTTTC
>TRBV7-2|15|-|TRBD1|TRBJ2-7
CASSSLTGEADEQYF
TGTGCCAGCAGCTCCTTGACAGGGGAGGCTGACGAGCAGTACTTC
>TRBV6-1|13|-|-|TRBJ1-4
CASSGGLNEKLFF
TGTGCCAGCAGTGGCGGCCTTAATGAAAAACTGTTTTTT
>TRBV28|14|-|-|TRBJ2-7
CASSTGGNYYEQYF
TGTGCCAGCAGTACCGGCGGGAACTACTACGAGCAGTACTTC
>TRBV9|15|-|TRBD2|TRBJ2-1
CASSVGLAGYNEQFF
TGTGCCAGCAGCGTAGGACTAGCGGGTTACAATGAGCAGTTCTTC
>TRBV30|13|-|TRBD2|TRBJ2-7
CAWSIAGPYEQYF
TGTGCCTGGAGCATAGCGGGGCCATACGAGCAGTACTTC
>TRBV7-9|14|-|TRBD1|TRBJ1-3
CASSLQGAENTIYF
TGTGCCAGCAGCTTACAGGGGGCAGAAAACACCATATATTTT
>TRBV19|13|-|-|TRBJ1-2
CASNPQGNYGYTF
TGTGCCAGTAACCCACAGGGAAACTATGGCTACACCTTC
>TRBV5-4|14|-|TRBD1|TRBJ2-7
CASSSSGTVYEQYF
TGTGCCAGCAGCTCCTCCGGGACAGTCTACGAGCAGTACTTC
>TRBV6-5|13|few|-|TRBJ2-1
CASSYAGGSEQFF
TGTGCCAGCAGTTACGCAGGTGGGTCTGAGCAGTTCTTC
>TRBV18|13|-|-|TRBJ2-5
CASSPTAAETQYF
TGTGCCAGCTCACCCACGGCGGCGGAGACCCAGTACTTC
>TRBV19|16|-|TRBD1|TRBJ2-7
CASSIRGQPGFYEQYF
TGTGCCAGTAGTATAAGGGGACAGCCGGGATTCTACGAGCAGTACTTC
>TRBV4-2|14|once|-|TRBJ2-7
CASSQQTSAYEQYF
TGTGCCAGCAGCCAACAGACTAGTGCGTACGAGCAGTACTTC
>TRBV15|18|-|-|TRBJ1-2
CATSRDRDTSIIPYGYTF
TGTGCCACCAGCAGAGACCGGGACACGTCAATTATCCCGTATGGCTACACCTTC
>TRBV5-4|15|-|TRBD2|TRBJ2-7
CASSLGVAGSYEQYF
TGTGCCAGCAGCTTGGGAGTAGCGGGGTCCTACGAGCAGTACTTC
>TRBV18|14|few|-|TRBJ1-1
CASSPNTGGTEAFF
TGTGCCAGCTCACCGAACACGGGTGGCACTGAAGCTTTCTTT
>TRBV28|11|once|-|TRBJ1-2
CAIPGNYGYTF
TGTGCCATCCCAGGGAACTATGGCTACACCTTC
>TRBV2|14|few|TRBD1|TRBJ1-1
CASSRQGGNTEAFF
TGTGCCAGCAGCCGACAGGGGGGGAACACTGAAGCTTTCTTT
>TRBV18|16|-|TRBD1|TRBJ1-2
CASSPRDRGTDYGYTF
TGTGCCAGCTCACCCCGGGACAGGGGCACCGACTATGGCTACACCTTC
>TRBV29-1|15|few|TRBD2|TRBJ2-1
CSVVPGGDGRNEQFF
TGCAGCGTTGTACCCGGGGGGGACGGCCGCAATGAGCAGTTCTTC
>TRBV6-1|15|-|TRBD1|TRBJ2-2
CASMRDRVNTGELFF
TGTGCCAGCATGAGGGACAGGGTGAACACCGGGGAGCTGTTTTTT
>TRBV28|15|-|-|TRBJ2-7
CASSLEGGGTYEQYF
TGTGCCAGCAGTCTAGAGGGCGGTGGGACCTACGAGCAGTACTTC
>TRBV11-2|13|-|-|TRBJ1-2
CASSMDIYYGYTF
TGTGCCAGCAGCATGGACATCTACTATGGCTACACCTTC
>TRBV5-1|14|-|TRBD2|TRBJ2-7
CASSWLAGVNEQYF
TGCGCCAGCAGTTGGCTAGCGGGAGTAAACGAGCAGTACTTC
>TRBV7-8|18|-|TRBD2|TRBJ2-7
CASSPKQRLAGGTYEQYF
TGTGCCAGCAGCCCGAAACAACGACTAGCGGGGGGGACCTACGAGCAGTACTTC
>TRBV5-1|14|-|TRBD1|TRBJ1-1
CASSSTGKDTEAFF
TGCGCCAGCAGCTCGACAGGGAAGGACACTGAAGCTTTCTTT
>TRBV7-2|15|-|-|TRBJ2-3
CASRSRPGDTDTQYF
TGTGCCAGCAGATCACGGCCCGGGGACACAGATACGCAGTATTTT
>TRBV11-1|15|once|TRBD2|TRBJ2-1
CASSLRVGGADEQFF
TGTGCCAGCAGCTTACGGGTCGGGGGGGCCGATGAGCAGTTCTTC
>TRBV7-9|15|-|-|TRBJ1-4
CASTPGPTIGEKLFF
TGTGCCAGCACCCCCGGACCGACTATCGGAGAAAAACTGTTTTTT
>TRBV5-5|16|-|TRBD2|TRBJ2-1
CASSTIAGGVYNEQFF
TGTGCCAGCAGCACAATAGCGGGGGGGGTGTACAATGAGCAGTTCTTC
>TRBV30|11|few|-|TRBJ2-1
CAWRRTYEQFF
TGTGCCTGGAGGAGAACCTATGAGCAGTTCTTC
>TRBV5-1|15|few|-|TRBJ2-3
CASSFTADDADTQYF
TGCGCCAGCAGCTTTACAGCAGATGACGCAGATACGCAGTATTTT
>TRBV7-7|19|-|-|TRBJ1-1
CASSLNRNTPLKEPTEAFF
TGTGCTAGCAGCTTAAACAGGAATACTCCCTTGAAAGAGCCCACTGAAGCTTTCTTT
>TRBV7-3|15|-|TRBD2|TRBJ2-1
CASSPREAGANEQFF
TGTGCCAGCAGCCCCCGGGAAGCGGGGGCTAATGAGCAGTTCTTC
>TRBV4-3|15|-|-|TRBJ1-2
CASSQDGGRGAGYTF
TGCGCCAGCAGCCAAGACGGGGGCCGGGGGGCTGGCTACACCTTC
>TRBV11-3|15|few|-|TRBJ2-3
CASSPAHRGTDTQYF
TGTGCCAGCAGCCCTGCGCACAGGGGCACAGATACGCAGTATTTT
>TRBV15|14|-|TRBD1|TRBJ1-2
CATSSRGDSYGYTF
TGTGCCACCAGCAGCCGTGGGGACAGCTATGGCTACACCTTC
>TRBV2|18|-|TRBD2|TRBJ2-1
CASSLLAPGLVTYNEQFF
TGTGCCAGCAGCCTATTAGCCCCGGGACTAGTTACCTACAATGAGCAGTTCTTC
>TRBV27|13|-|-|TRBJ2-1
CASSDSYYNEQFF
TGTGCCAGCAGCGACTCCTACTACAATGAGCAGTTCTTC
>TRBV11-2|13|-|-|TRBJ2-5
CASSLIRQETQYF
TGTGCCAGCAGCTTAATTCGTCAAGAGACCCAGTACTTC
>TRBV19|16|-|-|TRBJ2-7
CASSISEVLNPYEQYF
TGTGCCAGTAGTATAAGTGAGGTGCTAAACCCCTACGAGCAGTACTTC
>TRBV7-3|14|-|-|TRBJ1-1
CASSPGGRGTEAFF
TGTGCCAGCAGCCCCGGCGGACGGGGAACTGAAGCTTTCTTT
>TRBV11-2|15|-|TRBD1|TRBJ2-1
CASRTSGTDYNEQFF
TGTGCCAGCAGAACGTCCGGGACAGACTACAATGAGCAGTTCTTC
>TRBV28|17|-|-|TRBJ2-7
CADSARGGTPNTYEQYF
TGTGCCGACTCTGCAAGGGGGGGGACCCCCAACACCTACGAGCAGTACTTC
>TRBV7-2|13|few|-|TRBJ1-5
CASSTYSNQPQHF
TGTGCCAGCAGTACCTATAGCAATCAGCCCCAGCATTTT
>TRBV4-2|15|-|TRBD1|TRBJ1-5
CASSQHDRVEQPQHF
TGTGCCAGCAGCCAACACGACAGGGTTGAGCAGCCCCAGCATTTT
>TRBV18|14|-|TRBD1|TRBJ1-2
CASSPQLQGNGYTF
TGTGCCAGCTCACCACAACTACAGGGGAATGGCTACACCTTC
>TRBV9|15|-|TRBD2|TRBJ2-3
CASSAGTSGTDTQYF
TGTGCCAGCAGCGCCGGGACTAGCGGGACAGATACGCAGTATTTT
>TRBV7-9|15|-|TRBD2|TRBJ2-5
CASSPGAGMRETQYF
TGTGCCAGCAGCCCAGGAGCGGGAATGAGGGAGACCCAGTACTTC